What follows is one TCR beta chain and its context. The target antigen is unknown. The trim removed 2 bases at V and 8 bases at J, leaving 1 base unmatched. The CDR3 sequence is 14 residues long. Germline CDR1 KGHSH, CDR2 LQKENI. TCRdb's table, derived via immunoSEQ multiplex PCR, lists solely in-frame clones and lacks some. The sample holds fewer than 85,000 clones, 84% seen once. These data come from a study of OX40 agonist ivuxolimab in advanced cancers. On the study more broadly: A mean age of approximately 58 years, range about 20 to 85, was recorded, and 82.7% were male. In three patients, partial responses were observed, one with hepatocellular carcinoma and two with cutaneous melanoma. Overall study findings and caveats: Some of the lowest clonal expansion was seen in partial responders at 0.1-3.0 mg/kg. With doses of 0.1 to 3.0 mg/kg, CD4+ and CD8+ blood T cells had undergone clonal expansion by week 6.

This receptor was obtained from an adult with an advanced solid tumor such as melanoma, head and neck, liver or kidney cancer. Here the sequenced sample was CD4+ or CD8+ T cells sorted from blood, taken in a trial of the OX40 agonist ivuxolimab. This chain joins TRBV18 and TRBJ2-1, with 12 positions matching TRBD1. The CDR3 coding sequence is TGTGCCAGCTCACCAGGGACAGGGGGCGATGAGCAGTTCTTC. Translated: CASSPGTGGDEQFF. The complete variable domain, with remaining parts taken from reference TRBV18 and TRBJ2-1, reads NAGVMQNPRHLVRRRGQEARLRCSPMKGHSHVYWYRQLPEEGLKFMVYLQKENIIDESGMPKERFSAEFPKEGPSILRIQQVVRGDSAAYFCASSPGTGGDEQFFGPGTRLTVL.